The clone carrying this TCR beta chain was detected ten times or more. The source of the sample is a study of read filtering for tumor transcriptome and immune sequencing. Across the study: The cohort had about 16 men and approximately 15 women aged about 40 to 90, mean roughly 71 years. By R-ISS, stages I, II and III held about 8, 15 and 7 patients.

The V end was cut by 6 bases, the J end by 4 bases, with 12 bases between. CDR1 is MNHEY, CDR2 SVGAGI, per germline. This CDR3 spans 13 amino acids. This library used roughly 400 ng RNA and molecular barcoded adaptors spanning alpha/delta and beta/gamma chains. MiXCR, run by TCRdb on the reads, gives a single entry per CDR3 protein. Of 50,000 to 65,000 distinct CDR3 sequences in the sample, around a fifth were seen once. The chain combines TRBV6-5 with TRBJ1-1; unclear D gene. Sequenced material: a population of CD138-negative cells sorted from bone marrow. The clonotype comes from a donor at least 40 years old with multiple myeloma. This CDR3 reads CASSPLRSTEAFF. The CDR3 nucleotides read TGTGCCAGCAGCCCCCTGCGGTCCACTGAAGCTTTCTTT.